These 11 T cell receptor beta chains came from one sample sequenced in a study of T cell repertoires in cytomegalovirus infection. TCRdb analysed the reads with MiXCR anew, one entry per CDR3 protein. The sample has roughly 280,000 distinct CDR3 sequences; around 9% are singletons. Material for sequencing was PBMCs. These receptors originate from a human donor in good health (CMV status not recorded). Some clones in this sample may be carry-over from other donors' samples.

This clonotype was recorded at least ten times. The chain employs TRBV11-3 and TRBJ1-1, with D unclear. Trimming removed 5 bases from V and 2 bases from J, with 6 bases in between. This CDR3 has 12 residues. The germline V gene has CDR1 SGHNT and CDR2 YENEEA. The CDR3 sequence is CASSTSNTEAFF. The CDR3, as DNA: TGTGCCAGCAGCACATCTAACACTGAAGCTTTCTTT.

The chain couples TRBV6-2 or TRBV6-3 to TRBJ1-5; possibly TRBD1 for D (6 bases). The CDR3 has 16 residues. Trimming removed 0 bases from V and 2 bases from J, with 11 bases in between. Germline V gene sequence: CDR1 MNHEY, CDR2 SVGEGT. For the CDR3, the DNA is TGTGCCAGCAGTTACTCTAGAGGGGGACGCAATCAGCCCCAGCATTTT. It yields the protein CASSYSRGGRNQPQHF.

The rearrangement joins TRBV7-2 to TRBJ1-5; the D is unclear. Germline V gene data show CDR1 as SGHTA and CDR2 as FQGNSA. V lost 8 bases to trimming and J lost 0 bases, with 11 bases between them. This CDR3 contains 14 residues. CDR3 protein: CASGEGYSNQPQHF. The CDR3 nucleotides read TGTGCCAGCGGAGAAGGGTATAGCAATCAGCCCCAGCATTTT.

This clonotype was found many times. The rearrangement uses TRBV6-2 or TRBV6-3 and TRBJ1-1, with 9 nucleotides matching TRBD1. The length of the CDR3 is 13 residues. Germline V gene sequence: CDR1 MNHEY, CDR2 SVGEGT. J lost 6 bases, V lost 8 bases, and 7 bases had no gene match. The CDR3 loop reads CASRDRGIAEAFF. In nucleotides, the CDR3 is TGTGCCAGCCGTGACAGGGGGATTGCTGAAGCTTTCTTT.

In this sample, this clonotype turned up many times. The V and J genes are TRBV7-2 and TRBJ1-1; possible D gene TRBD1, 6 bases. The CDR3 has 14 residues. Deletions cut 3 bases from V and 4 bases from J, with 12 bases between. Per the germline V gene, CDR1 is SGHTA and CDR2 is FQGNSA. Here the CDR3 reads CASSFTGYGTEAFF. CDR3 bases: TGTGCCAGCAGCTTTACAGGGTATGGCACTGAAGCTTTCTTT.

The V call is TRBV20-1, the J call TRBJ2-1; 7 nucleotides agree with TRBD1. Unmatched junction bases numbered 8, after V lost 2 bases and J lost 4 bases. CDR1 and CDR2 (germline): DFQATT, SNEGSKA (reference sequence). The CDR3 is 15 amino acids. CDR3 region: CSARNPAGGYNEQFF. CDR3 in DNA: TGCAGTGCTAGAAATCCGGCAGGGGGATACAATGAGCAGTTCTTC.

This chain connects TRBV5-1 to TRBJ1-2; 8 positions match TRBD1. V shed 4 bases, J shed 6 bases, and the junction held 8 bases outside the gene matches. The CDR3 contains 14 residues. Germline CDR1 SGHRS, CDR2 YFSETQ. CDR3 sequence: CASSPPDREHGYTF. Here the CDR3 DNA reads TGCGCCAGCAGCCCACCGGACAGGGAACATGGCTACACCTTC.

The sample holds many counts of this clonotype. The chain has TRBV4-2 and TRBJ1-5; tentatively, D is TRBD1 (5 bases). The CDR3 has 16 amino acids. CDR1 LGHNA and CDR2 YNFKEQ come from the germline V gene. Trimming left V 0 bases short and J 2 bases short, with 11 bases between. In DNA form, the CDR3 reads TGTGCCAGCAGCCAAGATGTGCAGGGAGGCAATCAGCCCCAGCATTTT. This sequence encodes CASSQDVQGGNQPQHF.

This clonotype occurred many times. J is TRBJ2-7 and V is TRBV12-3 or TRBV12-4; perhaps D is TRBD1 or TRBD2 (6 bases each). V was clipped by 3 bases and J by 6 bases, with 15 bases between them. This CDR3 has 14 residues. The CDR3 sequence: CASSFGGGLAEQYF. The CDR3 region has the DNA TGTGCCAGCAGTTTCGGAGGGGGTCTGGCCGAGCAGTACTTC.

The table lists this clonotype with many counts. This rearrangement joins TRBV7-6 to TRBJ2-2; no clear D gene. From germline, CDR1 is SGHVS and CDR2 FNYEAQ. Deletions cut 5 bases from V and 2 bases from J, with 9 bases between. CDR3 length: 14 residues. The CDR3 protein is CASSPQPNTGELFF. DNA for the CDR3: TGTGCCAGCAGCCCCCAGCCCAACACCGGGGAGCTGTTTTTT.

This chain joins TRBV5-1 and TRBJ2-1; D is unclear. Germline assignment: CDR1 SGHRS and CDR2 YFSETQ. Trimming left V 2 bases short and J 10 bases short, with 19 bases between. The CDR3 is 15 amino acids. The CDR3 nucleotides are TGCGCCAGCAGCTTTTGGCCCAAGTCCCCCCCGGAGCAGTTCTTC. This gives the protein CASSFWPKSPPEQFF.